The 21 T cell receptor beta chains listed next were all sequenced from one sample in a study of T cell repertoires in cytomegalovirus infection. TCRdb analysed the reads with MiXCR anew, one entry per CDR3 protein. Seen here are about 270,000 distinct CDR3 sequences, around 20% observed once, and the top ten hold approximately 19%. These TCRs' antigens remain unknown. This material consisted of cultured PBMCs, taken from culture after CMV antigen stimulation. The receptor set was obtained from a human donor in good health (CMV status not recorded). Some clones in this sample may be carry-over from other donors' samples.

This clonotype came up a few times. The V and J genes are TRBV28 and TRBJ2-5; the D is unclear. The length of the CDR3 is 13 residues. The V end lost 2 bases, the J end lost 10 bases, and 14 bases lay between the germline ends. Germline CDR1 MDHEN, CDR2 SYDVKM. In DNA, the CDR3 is TGTGCCAGCAGTTTAGGGGTCCACTTGGACCAGTACTTC. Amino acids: CASSLGVHLDQYF.

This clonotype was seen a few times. CDR3 DNA: TGTGCCAGCAGTGAAGGGGCACATAGCAATCAGCCCCAGCATTTT. Its protein product is CASSEGAHSNQPQHF. The V gene is TRBV2, the J gene TRBJ1-5; D remains unclear. CDR1 SNHLY and CDR2 FYNNEI come from the germline V gene. The CDR3 totals 15 residues. Trimming took 1 base from V and 0 from J, leaving 7 bases between them.

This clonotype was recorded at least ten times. CDR3 nucleotide sequence: TGTGCCAGCAGCGTAACCGGGACAGCCTACGAGCAGTACGTC. Its translation: CASSVTGTAYEQYV. The chain employs TRBV7-2 and TRBJ2-7; 7 positions match TRBD1. The CDR3 extends over 14 amino acids. Germline V gene lookup returns CDR1 SGHTA and CDR2 FQGNSA. Losses at the gene ends were 5 bases for V and 2 bases for J; bases not matched to a gene: 6.

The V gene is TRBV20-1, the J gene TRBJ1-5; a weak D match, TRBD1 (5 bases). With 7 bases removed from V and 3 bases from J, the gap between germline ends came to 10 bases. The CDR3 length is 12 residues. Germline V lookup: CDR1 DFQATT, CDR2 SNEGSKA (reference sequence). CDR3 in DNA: TGCAGTGGGGGGGGTGACAATCAGCCCCAGCATTTT. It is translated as CSGGGDNQPQHF.

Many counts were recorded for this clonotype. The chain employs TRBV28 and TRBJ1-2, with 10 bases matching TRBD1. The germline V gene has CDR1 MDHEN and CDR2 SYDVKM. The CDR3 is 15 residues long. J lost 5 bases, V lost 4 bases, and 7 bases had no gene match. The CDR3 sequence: CASSSGQGIPYGYTF. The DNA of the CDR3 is TGTGCCAGCAGTTCGGGACAGGGGATTCCTTATGGCTACACCTTC.

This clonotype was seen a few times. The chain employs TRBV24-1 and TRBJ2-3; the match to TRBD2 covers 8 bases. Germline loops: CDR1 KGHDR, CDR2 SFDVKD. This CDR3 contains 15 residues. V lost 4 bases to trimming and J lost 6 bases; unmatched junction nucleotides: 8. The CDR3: CATSDLSGNSDTQYF. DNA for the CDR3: TGTGCCACCAGTGACCTTAGCGGGAATTCCGATACGCAGTATTTT.

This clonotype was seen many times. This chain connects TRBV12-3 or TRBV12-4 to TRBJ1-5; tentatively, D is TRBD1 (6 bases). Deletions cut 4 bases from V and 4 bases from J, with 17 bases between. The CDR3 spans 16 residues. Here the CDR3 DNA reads TGTGCCAGCAGTTGGGACCACCGGACAGTTAATCAGCCCCAGCATTTT. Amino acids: CASSWDHRTVNQPQHF.

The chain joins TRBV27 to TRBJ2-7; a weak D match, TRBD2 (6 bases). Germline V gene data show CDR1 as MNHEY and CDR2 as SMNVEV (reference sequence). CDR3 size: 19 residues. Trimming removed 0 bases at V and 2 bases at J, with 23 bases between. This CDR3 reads CASSLSATGVGGGTYEQYF. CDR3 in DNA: TGTGCCAGCAGTTTATCGGCTACGGGGGTTGGCGGTGGGACCTACGAGCAGTACTTC.

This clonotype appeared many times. The CDR3 nucleotides are TGTGCCAGCAGAACCCGCCCTGGGGGAGTGACGACCGGGGAGCTGTTTTTT. This encodes CASRTRPGGVTTGELFF. This chain connects TRBV6-5 to TRBJ2-2; D possibly matches TRBD1 or TRBD2 (5 bases each). From germline, CDR1 is MNHEY and CDR2 SVGAGI. V lost 6 bases, J lost 5 bases, and 22 bases lay in between. The CDR3 spans 17 residues.

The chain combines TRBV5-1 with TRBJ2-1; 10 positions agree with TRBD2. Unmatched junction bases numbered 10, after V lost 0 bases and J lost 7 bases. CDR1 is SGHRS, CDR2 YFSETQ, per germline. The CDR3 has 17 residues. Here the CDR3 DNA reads TGCGCCAGCAGCTTGGGAGCTCTAGCGGGAGTCAGTAATGAGCAGTTCTTC. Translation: CASSLGALAGVSNEQFF.

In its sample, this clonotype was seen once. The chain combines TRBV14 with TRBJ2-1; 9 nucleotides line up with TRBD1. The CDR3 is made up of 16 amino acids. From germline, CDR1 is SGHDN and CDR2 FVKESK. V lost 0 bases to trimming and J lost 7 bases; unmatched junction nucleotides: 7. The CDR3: CASSQERTGARNEQFF. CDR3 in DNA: TGTGCCAGCAGCCAAGAGAGGACAGGGGCGCGAAATGAGCAGTTCTTC.

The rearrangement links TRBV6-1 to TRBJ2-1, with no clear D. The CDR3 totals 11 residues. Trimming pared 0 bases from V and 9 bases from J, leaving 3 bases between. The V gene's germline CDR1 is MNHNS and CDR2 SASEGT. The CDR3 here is CASSEAGEQFF. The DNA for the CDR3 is TGTGCCAGCAGTGAAGCGGGTGAGCAGTTCTTC.

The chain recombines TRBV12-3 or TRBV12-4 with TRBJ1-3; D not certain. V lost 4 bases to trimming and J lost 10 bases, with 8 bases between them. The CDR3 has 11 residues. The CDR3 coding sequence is TGTGCCAGCAGTTATCGGGGAACCATATATTTT. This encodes CASSYRGTIYF.

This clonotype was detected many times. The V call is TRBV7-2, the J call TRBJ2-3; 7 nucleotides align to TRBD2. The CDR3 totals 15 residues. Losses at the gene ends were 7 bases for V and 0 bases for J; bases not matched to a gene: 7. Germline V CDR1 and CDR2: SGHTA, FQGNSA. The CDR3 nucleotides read TGTGCCAGCACATTTTATAGCGGGAGCACAGATACGCAGTATTTT. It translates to CASTFYSGSTDTQYF.

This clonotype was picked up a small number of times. CDR3 sequence (DNA): TGTGCCAGCACCTTTCAAGGGACAGCTAACACCGGGGAGCTGTTTTTT. This codes for CASTFQGTANTGELFF. V and J are TRBV11-2 and TRBJ2-2; 7 bases are a match to TRBD1. The CDR3 is 16 residues long. Germline V lookup: CDR1 SGHAT, CDR2 FQNNGV. The ends lost 7 bases at V and 2 bases at J; junction bases unmatched: 10.

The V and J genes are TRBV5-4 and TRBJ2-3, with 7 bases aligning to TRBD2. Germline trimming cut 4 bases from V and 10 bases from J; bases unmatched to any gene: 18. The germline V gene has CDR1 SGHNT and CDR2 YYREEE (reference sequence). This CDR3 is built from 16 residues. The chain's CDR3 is CASSPGAGSSRVAQYF. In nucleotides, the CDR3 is TGTGCCAGCAGCCCGGGAGCGGGGTCCTCGCGGGTTGCGCAGTATTTT. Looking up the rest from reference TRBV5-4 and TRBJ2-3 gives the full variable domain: ETGVTQSPTHLIKTRGQQVTLRCSSQSGHNTVSWYQQALGQGPQFIFQYYREEENGRGNFPPRFSGLQFPNYSSELNVNALELDDSALYLCASSPGAGSSRVAQYFGPGTRLTVL.

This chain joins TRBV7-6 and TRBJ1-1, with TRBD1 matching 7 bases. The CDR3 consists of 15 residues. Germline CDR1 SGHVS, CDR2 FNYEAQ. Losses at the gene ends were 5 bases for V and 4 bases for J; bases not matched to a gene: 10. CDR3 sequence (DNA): TGTGCCAGCAGCCCTTACAGGGGAGAGGGCACTGAAGCTTTCTTT. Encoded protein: CASSPYRGEGTEAFF. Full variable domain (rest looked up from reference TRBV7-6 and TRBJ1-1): GAGVSQSPRYKVTKRGQDVALRCDPISGHVSLYWYRQALGQGPEFLTYFNYEAQQDKSGLPNDRFSAERPEGSISTLTIQRTEQRDSAMYRCASSPYRGEGTEAFFGQGTRLTVV.

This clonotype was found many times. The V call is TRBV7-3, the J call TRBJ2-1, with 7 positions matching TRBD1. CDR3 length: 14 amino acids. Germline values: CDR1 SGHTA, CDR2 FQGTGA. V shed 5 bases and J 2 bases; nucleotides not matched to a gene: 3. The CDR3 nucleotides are TGTGCCAGCAGCAAGCAGGGGGCCTACAATGAGCAGTTCTTC. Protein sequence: CASSKQGAYNEQFF.

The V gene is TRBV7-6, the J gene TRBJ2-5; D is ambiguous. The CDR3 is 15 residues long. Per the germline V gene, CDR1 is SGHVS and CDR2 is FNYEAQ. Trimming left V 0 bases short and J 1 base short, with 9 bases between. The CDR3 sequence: CASSLAPAPQETQYF. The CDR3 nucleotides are TGTGCCAGCAGCTTAGCACCGGCACCCCAAGAGACCCAGTACTTC.

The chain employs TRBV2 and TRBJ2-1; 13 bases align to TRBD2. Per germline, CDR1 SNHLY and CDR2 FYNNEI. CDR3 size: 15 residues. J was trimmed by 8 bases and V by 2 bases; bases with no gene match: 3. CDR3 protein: CASSETSGRAYEQFF. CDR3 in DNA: TGTGCCAGCAGTGAAACTAGCGGGAGGGCCTATGAGCAGTTCTTC.

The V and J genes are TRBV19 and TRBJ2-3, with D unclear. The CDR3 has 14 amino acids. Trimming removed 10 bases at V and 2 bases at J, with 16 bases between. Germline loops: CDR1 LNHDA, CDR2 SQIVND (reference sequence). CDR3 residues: CATTPANPTDTQYF. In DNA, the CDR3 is TGTGCCACCACCCCCGCGAACCCCACAGATACGCAGTATTTT.